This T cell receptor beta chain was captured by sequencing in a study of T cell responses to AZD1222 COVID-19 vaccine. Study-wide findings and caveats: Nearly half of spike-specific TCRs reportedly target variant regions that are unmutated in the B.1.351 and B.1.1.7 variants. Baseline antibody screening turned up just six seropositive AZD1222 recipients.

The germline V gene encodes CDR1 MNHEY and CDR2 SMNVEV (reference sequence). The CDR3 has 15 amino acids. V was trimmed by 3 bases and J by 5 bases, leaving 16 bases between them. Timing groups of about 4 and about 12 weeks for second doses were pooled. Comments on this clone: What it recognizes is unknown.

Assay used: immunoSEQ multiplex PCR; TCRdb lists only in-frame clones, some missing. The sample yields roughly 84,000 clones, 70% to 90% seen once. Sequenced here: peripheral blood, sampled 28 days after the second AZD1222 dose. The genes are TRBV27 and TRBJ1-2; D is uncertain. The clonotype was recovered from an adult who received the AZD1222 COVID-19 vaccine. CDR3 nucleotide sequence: TGTGCCAGCAGTTTCTCAAGGTTGCTAAGATATGGCTACACCTTC. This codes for CASSFSRLLRYGYTF.